This TCR beta chain comes out of a study of blood T cell repertoires in COVID-19. Authors' analysis steps: Amplification of reference gene primers was used by the study to estimate nucleated cell counts. TCRdb keeps only in-frame clones here, not all; method: immunoSEQ multiplex PCR. Clone size and the V and J calls come from that table; the DNA yielded D and trimming. The sample comprises about 130,000 clones, over 80% of which are singletons, and about 18% rests with the top ten. The study recruited people aged roughly 18 to 95 years across 20 to 30 US areas. Two negative PCRs, clearance, or symptom resolution had been documented for recovered Cohort 3 donors. The length of the CDR3 is 15 residues. V dropped 0 bases and J dropped 2 bases, with 7 bases sitting between them. Germline-derived CDR1 and CDR2 are LNHNV and YYDKDF (reference sequence).

What was sequenced was PBMCs or T cells enriched from blood (not recorded which). The clonotype originates from a man aged 30-40 years who had recovered from COVID-19. The genes are TRBV15 and TRBJ1-4; D is undetermined. The CDR3 sequence: CATSRDTGTNEKLFF. CDR3 sequence (DNA): TGTGCCACCAGCAGAGATACGGGGACTAATGAAAAACTGTTTTTT.